Listed below are T cell receptor beta chains from one sample, sequenced in a study of T cell changes during pregnancy in multiple sclerosis. Here immunoSEQ multiplex PCR was the method, and the copy in TCRdb shows in-frame clones only, minus some. The repertoire holds around 30,000 clones, with approximately 87% as singletons. The source material was CD8+ T cells from peripheral blood mononuclear cells, sampled after pregnancy. The origin of the receptors is a female donor with multiple sclerosis, enrolled in a pregnancy study. The CDR3 runs from the conserved cysteine through the conserved F or W. Fields, in order: V gene, J gene, D gene, clone size, CDR3 protein, CDR3 DNA. The D gene is left open where the match is weak. Rows give clone size only sometimes, using once, few, many, or a class for an expanded clone.

v_gene: TRBV28
j_gene: TRBJ2-2
d_gene: .
abundance: once
CDR3aa: CASSLLAGFAGELFF
CDR3nt: TGTGCCAGCAGTTTACTGGCAGGGTTCGCCGGGGAGCTGTTTTTT

v_gene: TRBV6-4
j_gene: TRBJ2-3
d_gene: TRBD2
abundance: .
CDR3aa: CASSSSSGGMPDTQYF
CDR3nt: TGTGCCAGCAGCTCTTCTAGCGGGGGAATGCCAGATACGCAGTATTTT

v_gene: TRBV4-1
j_gene: TRBJ2-7
d_gene: .
abundance: .
CDR3aa: CASSQVLPPAYEQYF
CDR3nt: TGCGCCAGCAGCCAAGTCCTTCCGCCGGCCTACGAGCAGTACTTC

v_gene: TRBV5-5
j_gene: TRBJ2-7
d_gene: .
abundance: .
CDR3aa: CASSLETGTFYEQYF
CDR3nt: TGTGCCAGCAGCTTGGAGACAGGAACCTTCTACGAGCAGTACTTC

v_gene: TRBV27
j_gene: TRBJ1-1
d_gene: .
abundance: .
CDR3aa: CASRIGRGDTEAFF
CDR3nt: TGTGCCAGCAGGATCGGACGGGGGGACACTGAAGCTTTCTTT

v_gene: TRBV6-6
j_gene: TRBJ1-3
d_gene: .
abundance: .
CDR3aa: CASSSALSGNTIYF
CDR3nt: TGTGCCAGCAGTTCCGCCTTGAGTGGAAACACCATATATTTT

v_gene: TRBV10-3
j_gene: TRBJ1-2
d_gene: .
abundance: .
CDR3aa: CAISEADARGYTF
CDR3nt: TGTGCCATCAGTGAGGCTGATGCGAGGGGCTACACCTTC

v_gene: TRBV6-4
j_gene: TRBJ1-6
d_gene: .
abundance: few
CDR3aa: CASSDGESGSPLHF
CDR3nt: TGTGCCAGCAGTGACGGGGAGTCGGGTTCACCCCTCCACTTT

v_gene: TRBV6-4
j_gene: TRBJ2-3
d_gene: TRBD2
abundance: .
CDR3aa: CASSDSGGASDTQYF
CDR3nt: TGTGCCAGCAGTGACTCCGGGGGGGCATCAGATACGCAGTATTTT

v_gene: TRBV7-9
j_gene: TRBJ2-7
d_gene: .
abundance: once
CDR3aa: CASSPHYEQYF
CDR3nt: TGTGCCAGCAGCCCCCACTACGAGCAGTACTTC

v_gene: TRBV6-5
j_gene: TRBJ1-6
d_gene: TRBD1
abundance: .
CDR3aa: CAVPAPRQGVSPLHF
CDR3nt: TGTGCCGTACCGGCCCCCCGGCAGGGGGTCTCACCCCTCCACTTT

v_gene: TRBV10-1
j_gene: TRBJ2-3
d_gene: .
abundance: .
CDR3aa: CASRPLDSKADTQYF
CDR3nt: TGCGCCAGCAGACCCCTGGACAGCAAAGCAGATACGCAGTATTTT

v_gene: TRBV7-9
j_gene: TRBJ2-1
d_gene: .
abundance: .
CDR3aa: CASSLDGAAYNEQFF
CDR3nt: TGTGCCAGCAGCTTAGATGGGGCGGCCTACAATGAGCAGTTCTTC

v_gene: TRBV7-8
j_gene: TRBJ1-1
d_gene: TRBD1
abundance: once
CDR3aa: CASSLWWTYGTGEGNTEAFF
CDR3nt: TGTGCCAGCAGCTTATGGTGGACTTACGGGACAGGGGAAGGGAACACTGAAGCTTTCTTT

v_gene: TRBV30
j_gene: TRBJ1-6
d_gene: .
abundance: .
CDR3aa: CAWSLQGNNSPLHF
CDR3nt: TGTGCCTGGAGCCTACAGGGAAATAATTCACCCCTCCACTTT

v_gene: TRBV13
j_gene: TRBJ1-2
d_gene: .
abundance: .
CDR3aa: CASSLVTGDYGYTF
CDR3nt: TGTGCCAGCAGCTTAGTGACAGGAGACTATGGCTACACCTTC

v_gene: TRBV9
j_gene: TRBJ2-7
d_gene: .
abundance: .
CDR3aa: CASSAGVRGTTDEQYF
CDR3nt: TGTGCCAGCAGCGCCGGTGTCAGGGGCACCACCGACGAGCAGTACTTC

v_gene: TRBV7-9
j_gene: TRBJ1-1
d_gene: TRBD1
abundance: once
CDR3aa: CASSLDGGTGSPEAFF
CDR3nt: TGTGCCAGCAGCTTAGATGGGGGGACAGGGTCCCCTGAAGCTTTCTTT

v_gene: TRBV6-6
j_gene: TRBJ1-6
d_gene: TRBD1
abundance: .
CDR3aa: CASSRDRVSPLHF
CDR3nt: TGTGCCAGCAGCCGGGACAGGGTTTCACCCCTCCACTTT

v_gene: TRBV7-3
j_gene: TRBJ2-3
d_gene: .
abundance: large
CDR3aa: CASSSGLFTDTQYF
CDR3nt: TGTGCCAGCAGCTCCGGACTATTCACAGATACGCAGTATTTT

v_gene: TRBV14
j_gene: TRBJ1-2
d_gene: .
abundance: .
CDR3aa: CASSPGTPNYGYTF
CDR3nt: TGTGCCAGCAGCCCCGGGACACCTAACTATGGCTACACCTTC

v_gene: TRBV7-3
j_gene: TRBJ2-5
d_gene: TRBD2
abundance: .
CDR3aa: CASSPGLAGTQETQYF
CDR3nt: TGTGCCAGCAGCCCGGGACTAGCGGGGACTCAAGAGACCCAGTACTTC

v_gene: TRBV6-1
j_gene: TRBJ1-6
d_gene: TRBD1
abundance: .
CDR3aa: CASGDRANSPLHF
CDR3nt: TGTGCCAGCGGTGACAGGGCTAATTCACCCCTCCACTTT

v_gene: TRBV5-5
j_gene: TRBJ1-2
d_gene: TRBD1
abundance: .
CDR3aa: CASSIWTGGNYGYTF
CDR3nt: TGTGCCAGCAGCATTTGGACAGGAGGTAACTATGGCTACACCTTC

v_gene: TRBV5-4
j_gene: TRBJ2-3
d_gene: .
abundance: .
CDR3aa: CASSLDRVVDTQYF
CDR3nt: TGTGCCAGCAGCTTGGACAGGGTGGTGGATACGCAGTATTTT

v_gene: TRBV6-5
j_gene: TRBJ1-2
d_gene: .
abundance: .
CDR3aa: CASSYGVGQTYGYTF
CDR3nt: TGTGCCAGCAGTTACGGGGTCGGACAAACGTATGGCTACACCTTC

v_gene: TRBV7-9
j_gene: TRBJ2-2
d_gene: .
abundance: .
CDR3aa: CASSLGPGLDTGELFF
CDR3nt: TGTGCCAGCAGCTTAGGGCCGGGATTGGACACCGGGGAGCTGTTTTTT

v_gene: TRBV13
j_gene: TRBJ2-7
d_gene: .
abundance: .
CDR3aa: CASSPGLKSYEQYF
CDR3nt: TGTGCCAGCAGCCCAGGTTTAAAGAGCTACGAGCAGTACTTC

v_gene: TRBV28
j_gene: TRBJ2-7
d_gene: .
abundance: .
CDR3aa: CASSLIGRFYEQYF
CDR3nt: TGTGCCAGCAGTTTAATTGGCAGATTCTACGAGCAGTACTTC

v_gene: TRBV7-6
j_gene: TRBJ1-4
d_gene: .
abundance: .
CDR3aa: CASSLEQGVNEKLFF
CDR3nt: TGTGCCAGCAGCTTAGAACAGGGAGTTAATGAAAAACTGTTTTTT

v_gene: TRBV5-1
j_gene: TRBJ1-1
d_gene: .
abundance: .
CDR3aa: CASSFSGEAAFF
CDR3nt: TGCGCCAGCAGCTTTAGTGGCGAGGCGGCTTTCTTT

v_gene: TRBV9
j_gene: TRBJ2-1
d_gene: .
abundance: .
CDR3aa: CASSVQGDSYNEQFF
CDR3nt: TGTGCCAGCAGCGTACAGGGGGACTCATACAATGAGCAGTTCTTC

v_gene: TRBV5-6
j_gene: TRBJ1-2
d_gene: .
abundance: .
CDR3aa: CASSLEQLNYGYTF
CDR3nt: TGTGCCAGCAGCTTGGAACAGTTAAACTATGGCTACACCTTC

v_gene: TRBV27
j_gene: TRBJ2-1
d_gene: TRBD1
abundance: .
CDR3aa: CASSATGVEQFF
CDR3nt: TGTGCCAGCAGTGCGACAGGGGTTGAGCAGTTCTTC

v_gene: TRBV4-1
j_gene: TRBJ2-2
d_gene: TRBD1
abundance: .
CDR3aa: CASTGTGSGELFF
CDR3nt: TGCGCCAGCACAGGGACAGGGTCCGGGGAGCTGTTTTTT

v_gene: TRBV10-3
j_gene: TRBJ2-3
d_gene: TRBD1
abundance: .
CDR3aa: CAISELDRGTDTQYF
CDR3nt: TGTGCCATCAGTGAGCTGGACAGGGGGACAGATACGCAGTATTTT

v_gene: TRBV6-6
j_gene: TRBJ1-2
d_gene: .
abundance: .
CDR3aa: CASLYAGDGYTF
CDR3nt: TGTGCCAGTCTCTACGCGGGTGATGGCTACACCTTC

v_gene: TRBV2
j_gene: TRBJ1-1
d_gene: TRBD1
abundance: few
CDR3aa: CASHGRGRPEAFF
CDR3nt: TGTGCCAGCCACGGCAGGGGGCGTCCTGAAGCTTTCTTT

v_gene: TRBV13
j_gene: TRBJ1-6
d_gene: .
abundance: once
CDR3aa: CASSDEGDQGSPLHF
CDR3nt: TGTGCCAGCAGCGATGAGGGGGATCAGGGATCACCCCTCCACTTT

v_gene: TRBV14
j_gene: TRBJ2-5
d_gene: TRBD1
abundance: .
CDR3aa: CASSQIWTGGETQYF
CDR3nt: TGTGCCAGCAGCCAAATCTGGACAGGGGGGGAGACCCAGTACTTC

v_gene: TRBV5-6
j_gene: TRBJ2-5
d_gene: .
abundance: .
CDR3aa: CASSLQEETQYF
CDR3nt: TGTGCCAGCAGCCTCCAGGAAGAGACCCAGTACTTC

v_gene: TRBV27
j_gene: TRBJ2-7
d_gene: TRBD2
abundance: .
CDR3aa: CASRATSGGANEQYF
CDR3nt: TGTGCCAGCAGAGCGACTAGCGGGGGGGCTAACGAGCAGTACTTC

v_gene: TRBV19
j_gene: TRBJ2-7
d_gene: .
abundance: .
CDR3aa: CASSITVSNHYEQYF
CDR3nt: TGTGCCAGTAGTATCACGGTCTCCAACCACTACGAGCAGTACTTC

v_gene: TRBV6-6
j_gene: TRBJ2-2
d_gene: .
abundance: once
CDR3aa: CASSYWVSGTGELFF
CDR3nt: TGTGCCAGCAGTTACTGGGTCTCAGGGACCGGGGAGCTGTTTTTT

v_gene: TRBV7-3
j_gene: TRBJ1-2
d_gene: .
abundance: .
CDR3aa: CASSLSSRGDGYTF
CDR3nt: TGTGCCAGCAGCTTAAGTTCCAGAGGCGATGGCTACACCTTC

v_gene: TRBV7-9
j_gene: TRBJ2-1
d_gene: .
abundance: few
CDR3aa: CASSLDPGQNEQFF
CDR3nt: TGTGCCAGCAGCTTAGATCCCGGACAAAATGAGCAGTTCTTC

v_gene: TRBV5-4
j_gene: TRBJ1-1
d_gene: TRBD1
abundance: .
CDR3aa: CASSFEGAWTEAFF
CDR3nt: TGTGCCAGCAGCTTCGAGGGGGCCTGGACTGAAGCTTTCTTT